What follows is one T cell receptor (beta chain) and its context. This entry comes from a study of T-cell memory formation after mild COVID-19. UMIs and sample barcodes were carried by the TCR alpha and TCR beta cDNA libraries that 5'RACE produced using constant-segment primers. TCRdb passed the 5' RACE reads through MiXCR, listing each CDR3 protein once. The sample yields some 180,000 distinct CDR3 sequences, under 15% seen once. Deletions cut 8 bases from V and 7 bases from J, with 17 bases between. CDR1 and CDR2 (germline): SGHAT, FQDESV (reference sequence). This CDR3 region has 13 residues. The origin of this receptor is a man aged 18 to 29 who had mild COVID-19 (a few samples of this study predate the infection). Cell type and time point are not known. This sequence joins TRBV11-1 and TRBJ2-5; no firm D call. Sequenced: PBMCs or a T cell subset sorted from them (not recorded which). The DNA of the CDR3 is TGTGCCAGCCTTTCATCCCGAACGGGGACCCAGTACTTC. It is translated as CASLSSRTGTQYF.